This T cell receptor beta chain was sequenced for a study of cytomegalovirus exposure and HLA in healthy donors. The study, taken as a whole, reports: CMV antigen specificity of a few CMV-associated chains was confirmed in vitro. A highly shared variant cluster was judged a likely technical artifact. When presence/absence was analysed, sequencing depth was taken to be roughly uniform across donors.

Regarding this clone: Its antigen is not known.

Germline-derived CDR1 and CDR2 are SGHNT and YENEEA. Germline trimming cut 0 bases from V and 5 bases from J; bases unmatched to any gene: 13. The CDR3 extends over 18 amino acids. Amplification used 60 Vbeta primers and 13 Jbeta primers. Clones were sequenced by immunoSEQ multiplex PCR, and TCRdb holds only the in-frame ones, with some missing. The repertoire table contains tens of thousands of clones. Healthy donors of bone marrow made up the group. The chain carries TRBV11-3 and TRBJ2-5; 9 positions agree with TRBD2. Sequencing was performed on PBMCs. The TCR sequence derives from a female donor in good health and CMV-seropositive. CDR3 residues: CASSLDWGPSGVHETQYF. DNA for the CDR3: TGTGCCAGCAGCTTAGATTGGGGGCCTAGCGGGGTCCACGAGACCCAGTACTTC.